The sample holds a few counts of the clone carrying this T cell receptor beta chain. The antigen remains undetermined. It was with unique molecular identifiers that the TCRbeta library was prepared. TCRdb re-called the PCR reads with MiXCR, one entry per CDR3 protein. Here the sample spans about 980,000 distinct CDR3 sequences, roughly 29% being singletons. This entry is derived from a study of T-cell reconstitution after alpha-beta-depleted transplantation in children. Study outcomes and limitations: About two months after transplant, alpha-beta T cells reportedly came from several hundred expanded graft clones. Newly produced T cells mostly accounted for T-cell counts and diversity one year post-transplant. Recipient T cells and thymic progenitors that survived gave rise to the high TCRbeta diversity observed at day 60 in some patients.

V lost 3 bases and J 7 bases, leaving 14 bases between the germline ends. Germline lookup yields CDR1 SGHTA and CDR2 FQGNSA. The CDR3 loop spans 14 amino acids. The sample was PBMCs, mostly from graft donor cells, taken 360 days after TCRalphabeta/CD19-depleted stem cell transplant. The TCR sequence derives from a boy less than two years old who had a stem cell transplant for SCID, so the T cells may come from the graft donor. The chain is built from TRBV7-2 and TRBJ2-3; D is possibly TRBD1 (5 bases). The CDR3 is CASSFLRGVYTQYF. In nucleotides, the CDR3 is TGTGCCAGCAGCTTTCTTAGGGGTGTGTATACGCAGTATTTT.